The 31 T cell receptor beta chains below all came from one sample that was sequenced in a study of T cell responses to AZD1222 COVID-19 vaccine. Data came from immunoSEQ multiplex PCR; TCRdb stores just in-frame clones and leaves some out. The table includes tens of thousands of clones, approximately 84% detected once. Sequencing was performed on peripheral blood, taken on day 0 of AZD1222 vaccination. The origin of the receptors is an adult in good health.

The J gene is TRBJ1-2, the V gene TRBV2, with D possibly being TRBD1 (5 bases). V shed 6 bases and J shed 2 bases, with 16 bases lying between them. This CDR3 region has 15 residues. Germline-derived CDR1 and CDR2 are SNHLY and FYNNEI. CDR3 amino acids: CASRQSSEGNYGYTF. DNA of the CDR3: TGTGCCAGCAGGCAATCCTCGGAGGGGAACTATGGCTACACCTTC.

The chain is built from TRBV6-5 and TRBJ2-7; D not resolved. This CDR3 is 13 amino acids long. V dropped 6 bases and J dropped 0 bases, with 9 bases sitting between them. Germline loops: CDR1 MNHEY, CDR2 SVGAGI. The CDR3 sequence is CASSRTISYEQYF. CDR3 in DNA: TGTGCCAGCAGCAGAACTATCTCCTACGAGCAGTACTTC.

CDR3 DNA: TGTGCCAGCAGTTCAGGGATCCAGCCCCAGCATTTT. Translation: CASSSGIQPQHF. This chain links TRBV28 with TRBJ1-5; D is perhaps TRBD1 (5 bases). Per the germline V gene, CDR1 is MDHEN and CDR2 is SYDVKM. V was clipped by 4 bases and J by 7 bases, with 8 bases between them. The CDR3 is 12 residues long.

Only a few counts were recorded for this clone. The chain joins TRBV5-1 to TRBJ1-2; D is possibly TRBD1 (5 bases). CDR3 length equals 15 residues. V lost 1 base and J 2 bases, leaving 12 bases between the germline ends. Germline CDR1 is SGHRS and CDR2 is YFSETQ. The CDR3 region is CASSLTGTRNYGYTF. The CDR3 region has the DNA TGCGCCAGCAGCTTGACAGGAACGAGGAACTATGGCTACACCTTC. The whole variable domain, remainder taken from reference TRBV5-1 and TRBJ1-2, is KAGVTQTPRYLIKTRGQQVTLSCSPISGHRSVSWYQQTPGQGLQFLFEYFSETQRNKGNFPGRFSGRQFSNSRSEMNVSTLELGDSALYLCASSLTGTRNYGYTFGSGTRLTVV.

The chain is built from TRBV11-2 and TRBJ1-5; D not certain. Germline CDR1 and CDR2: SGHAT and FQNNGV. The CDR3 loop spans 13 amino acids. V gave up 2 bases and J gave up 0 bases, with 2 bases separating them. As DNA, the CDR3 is TGTGCCAGCAGCTTAAATAGCAATCAGCCCCAGCATTTT. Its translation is CASSLNSNQPQHF.

The CDR3 spells CASSESGGGATDTQYF. CDR3 nucleotides: TGTGCCAGCAGTGAATCCGGCGGGGGGGCCACAGATACGCAGTATTTT. This chain joins TRBV6-1 and TRBJ2-3; TRBD2 agrees at 9 bases. V dropped 2 bases and J dropped 2; count of bases not matched to a gene: 5. The CDR3 runs 16 residues. CDR1 is MNHNS, CDR2 SASEGT, per germline.

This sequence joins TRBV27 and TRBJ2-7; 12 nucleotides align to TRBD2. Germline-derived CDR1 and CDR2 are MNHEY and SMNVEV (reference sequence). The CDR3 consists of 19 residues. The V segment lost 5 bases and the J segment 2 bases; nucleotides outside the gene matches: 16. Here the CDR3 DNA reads TGTGCCAGCAGTCACCCAGGGACCGGGACTAGCGGGCGGCCCTACGAGCAGTACTTC. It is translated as CASSHPGTGTSGRPYEQYF.

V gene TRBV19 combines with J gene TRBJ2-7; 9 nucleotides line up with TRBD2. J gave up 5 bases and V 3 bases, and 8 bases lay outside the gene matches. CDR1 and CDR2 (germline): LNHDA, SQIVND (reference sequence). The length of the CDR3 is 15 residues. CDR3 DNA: TGTGCCAGTAGTATGTCGGGCGGGGGGGGCCACGAGCAGTACTTC. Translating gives CASSMSGGGGHEQYF.

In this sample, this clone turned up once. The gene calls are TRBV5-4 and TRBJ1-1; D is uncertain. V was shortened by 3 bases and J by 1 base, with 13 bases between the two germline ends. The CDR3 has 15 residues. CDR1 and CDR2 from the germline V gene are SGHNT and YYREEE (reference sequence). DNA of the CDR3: TGTGCCAGCAGCTATCTAACTTTGGGGAACACTGAAGCTTTCTTT. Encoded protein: CASSYLTLGNTEAFF.

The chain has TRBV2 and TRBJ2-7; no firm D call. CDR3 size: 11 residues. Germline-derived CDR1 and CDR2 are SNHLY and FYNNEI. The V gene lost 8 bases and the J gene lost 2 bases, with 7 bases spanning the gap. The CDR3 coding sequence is TGTGCCAGCGGGTGGGCCTACGAGCAGTACTTC. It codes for CASGWAYEQYF.

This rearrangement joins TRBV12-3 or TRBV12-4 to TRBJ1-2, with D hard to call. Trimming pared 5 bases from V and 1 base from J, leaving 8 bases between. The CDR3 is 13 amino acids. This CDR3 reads CASSVQLNYGYTF. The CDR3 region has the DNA TGTGCCAGCAGTGTACAGCTTAACTATGGCTACACCTTC.

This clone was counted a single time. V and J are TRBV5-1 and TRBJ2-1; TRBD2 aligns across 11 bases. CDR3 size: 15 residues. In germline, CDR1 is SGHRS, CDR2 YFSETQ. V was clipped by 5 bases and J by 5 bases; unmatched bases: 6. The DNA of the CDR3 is TGCGCCAGCAGGAAGGGACTAGCGGCGAACAATGAGCAGTTCTTC. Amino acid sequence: CASRKGLAANNEQFF.

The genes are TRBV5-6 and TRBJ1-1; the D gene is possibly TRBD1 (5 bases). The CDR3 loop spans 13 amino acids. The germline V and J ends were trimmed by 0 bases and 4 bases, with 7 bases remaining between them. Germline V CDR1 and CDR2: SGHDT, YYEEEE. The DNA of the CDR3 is TGTGCCAGCAGCTTGGGGGGGACCACTGAAGCTTTCTTT. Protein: CASSLGGTTEAFF.

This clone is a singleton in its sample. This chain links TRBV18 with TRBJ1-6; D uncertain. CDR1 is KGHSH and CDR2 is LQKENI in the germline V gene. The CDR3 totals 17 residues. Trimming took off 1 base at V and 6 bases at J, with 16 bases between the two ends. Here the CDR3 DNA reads TGTGCCAGCTCACCACGAGCTGAGGGTTTCGTTAATTCACCCCTCCACTTT. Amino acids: CASSPRAEGFVNSPLHF.

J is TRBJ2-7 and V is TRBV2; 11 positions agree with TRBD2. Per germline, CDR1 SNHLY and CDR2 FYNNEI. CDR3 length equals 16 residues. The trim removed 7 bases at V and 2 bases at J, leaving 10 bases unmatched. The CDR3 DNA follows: TGTGCCAGCAAGGTTCTGACTAGCGGGGAGACCTACGAGCAGTACTTC. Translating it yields CASKVLTSGETYEQYF. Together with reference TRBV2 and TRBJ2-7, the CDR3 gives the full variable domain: EPEVTQTPSHQVTQMGQEVILRCVPISNHLYFYWYRQILGQKVEFLVSFYNNEISEKSEIFDDQFSVERPDGSNFTLKIRSTKLEDSAMYFCASKVLTSGETYEQYFGPGTRLTVT.

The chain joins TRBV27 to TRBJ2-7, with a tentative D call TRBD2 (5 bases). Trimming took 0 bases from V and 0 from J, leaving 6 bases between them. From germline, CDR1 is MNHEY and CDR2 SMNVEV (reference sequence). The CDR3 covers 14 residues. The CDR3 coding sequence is TGTGCCAGCAGTTTATCGCGGGCCTCCTACGAGCAGTACTTC. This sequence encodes CASSLSRASYEQYF.

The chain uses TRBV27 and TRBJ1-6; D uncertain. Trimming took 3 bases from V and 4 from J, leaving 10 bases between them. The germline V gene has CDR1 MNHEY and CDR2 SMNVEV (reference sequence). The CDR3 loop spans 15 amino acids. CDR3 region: CASSLVHAYNSPLHF. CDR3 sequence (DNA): TGTGCCAGCAGTTTGGTACACGCGTATAATTCACCCCTCCACTTT.

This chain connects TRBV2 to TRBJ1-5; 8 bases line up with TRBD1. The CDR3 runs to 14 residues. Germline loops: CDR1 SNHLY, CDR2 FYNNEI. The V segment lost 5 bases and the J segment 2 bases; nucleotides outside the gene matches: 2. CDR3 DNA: TGTGCCAGCAGTTCACAGGGGGGCAATCAGCCCCAGCATTTT. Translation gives CASSSQGGNQPQHF.

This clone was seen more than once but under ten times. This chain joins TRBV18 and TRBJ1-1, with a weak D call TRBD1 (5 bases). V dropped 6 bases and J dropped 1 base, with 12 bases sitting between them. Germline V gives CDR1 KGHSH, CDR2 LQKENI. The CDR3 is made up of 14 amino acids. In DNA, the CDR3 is TGTGCCAGCTCCGCCCGGGGGAAGAACACTGAAGCTTTCTTT. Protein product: CASSARGKNTEAFF.

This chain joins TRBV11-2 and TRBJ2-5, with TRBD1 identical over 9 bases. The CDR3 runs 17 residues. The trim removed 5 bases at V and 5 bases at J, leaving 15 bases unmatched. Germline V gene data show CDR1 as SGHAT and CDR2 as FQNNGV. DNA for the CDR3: TGTGCCAGCAGCCCCCGGCCGGGACAGGGTTCGAAGGAGACCCAGTACTTC. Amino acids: CASSPRPGQGSKETQYF.

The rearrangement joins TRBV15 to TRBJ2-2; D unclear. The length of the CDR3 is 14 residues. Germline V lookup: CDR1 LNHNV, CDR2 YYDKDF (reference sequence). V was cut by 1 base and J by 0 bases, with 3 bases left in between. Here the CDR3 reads CATSRAANTGELFF. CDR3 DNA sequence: TGTGCCACCAGCAGAGCAGCGAACACCGGGGAGCTGTTTTTT. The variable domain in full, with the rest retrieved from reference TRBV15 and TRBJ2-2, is DAMVIQNPRYQVTQFGKPVTLSCSQTLNHNVMYWYQQKSSQAPKLLFHYYDKDFNNEADTPDNFQSRRPNTSFCFLDIRSPGLGDTAMYLCATSRAANTGELFFGEGSRLTVL.

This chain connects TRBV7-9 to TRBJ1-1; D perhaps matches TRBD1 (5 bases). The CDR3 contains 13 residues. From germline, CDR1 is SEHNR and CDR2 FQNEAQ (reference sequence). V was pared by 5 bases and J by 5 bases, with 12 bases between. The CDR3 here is CASSLDSGTEAFF. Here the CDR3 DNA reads TGTGCCAGCAGCCTAGATTCAGGGACTGAAGCTTTCTTT.

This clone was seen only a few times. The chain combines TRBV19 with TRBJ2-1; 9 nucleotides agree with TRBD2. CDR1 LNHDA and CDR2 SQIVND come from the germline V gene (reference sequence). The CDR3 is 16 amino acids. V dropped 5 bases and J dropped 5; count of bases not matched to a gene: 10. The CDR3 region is CASSANVASGNNEQFF. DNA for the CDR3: TGTGCCAGTAGTGCCAACGTGGCTAGCGGGAACAATGAGCAGTTCTTC. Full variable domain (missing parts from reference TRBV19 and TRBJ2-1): DGGITQSPKYLFRKEGQNVTLSCEQNLNHDAMYWYRQDPGQGLRLIYYSQIVNDFQKGDIAEGYSVSREKKESFPLTVTSAQKNPTAFYLCASSANVASGNNEQFFGPGTRLTVL.

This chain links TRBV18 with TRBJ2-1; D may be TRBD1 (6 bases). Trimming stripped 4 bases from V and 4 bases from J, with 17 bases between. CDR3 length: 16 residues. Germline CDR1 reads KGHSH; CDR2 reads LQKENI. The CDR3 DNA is TGTGCCAGCTCACTGCGAAACAGGGCCTCGTACAATGAGCAGTTCTTC. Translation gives CASSLRNRASYNEQFF.

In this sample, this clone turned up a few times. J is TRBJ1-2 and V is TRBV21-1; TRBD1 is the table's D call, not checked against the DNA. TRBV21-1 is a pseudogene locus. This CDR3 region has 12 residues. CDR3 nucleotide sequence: TGTGCCCTTTTAAGGGGCGGCTATGGCTACACCTTC. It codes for CALLRGGYGYTF.

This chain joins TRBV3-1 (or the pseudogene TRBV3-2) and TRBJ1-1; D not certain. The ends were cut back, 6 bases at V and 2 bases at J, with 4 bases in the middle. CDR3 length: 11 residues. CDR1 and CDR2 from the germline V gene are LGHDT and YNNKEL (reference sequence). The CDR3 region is CASRRNTEAFF. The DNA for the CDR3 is TGTGCCAGCAGGCGCAACACTGAAGCTTTCTTT.

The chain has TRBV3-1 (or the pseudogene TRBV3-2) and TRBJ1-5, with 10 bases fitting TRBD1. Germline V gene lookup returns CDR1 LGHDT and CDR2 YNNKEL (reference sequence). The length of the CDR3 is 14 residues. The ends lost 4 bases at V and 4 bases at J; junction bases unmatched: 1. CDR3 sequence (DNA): TGTGCCAGCAGCCCGGGACAGGGGAATCAGCCCCAGCATTTT. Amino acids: CASSPGQGNQPQHF.

The CDR3 DNA is TGTGCCAGCAGTGCGGAAACAGCACAATACTATGGCTACACCTTC. This translates into CASSAETAQYYGYTF. This chain links TRBV2 with TRBJ1-2; D is undetermined. The length of the CDR3 is 15 residues. Germline V lookup: CDR1 SNHLY, CDR2 FYNNEI. Deletions cut 4 bases from V and 3 bases from J, with 15 bases between.

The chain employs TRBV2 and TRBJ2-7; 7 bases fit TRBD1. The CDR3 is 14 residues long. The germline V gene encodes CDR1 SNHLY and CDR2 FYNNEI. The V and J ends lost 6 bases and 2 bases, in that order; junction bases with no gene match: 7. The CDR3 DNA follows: TGTGCCAGCAGGATGACAGGGTACCCCTACGAGCAGTACTTC. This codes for CASRMTGYPYEQYF.

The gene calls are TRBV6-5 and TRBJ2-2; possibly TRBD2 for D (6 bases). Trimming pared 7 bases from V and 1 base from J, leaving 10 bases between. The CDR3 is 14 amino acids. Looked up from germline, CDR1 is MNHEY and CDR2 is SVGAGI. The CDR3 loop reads CASMEGRNTGELFF. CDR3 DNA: TGTGCCAGCATGGAGGGGCGGAACACCGGGGAGCTGTTTTTT.

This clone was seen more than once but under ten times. In DNA, the CDR3 is TGTGCCTGGAGTGTACTCGGCGGGGGGCAGCCCCAGCATTTT. It is translated as CAWSVLGGGQPQHF. V is TRBV30 and J is TRBJ1-5; tentatively, D is TRBD1 (5 bases). CDR3 size: 14 residues. Trimming left V 0 bases short and J 7 bases short, with 13 bases between. The germline gives CDR1 GTSNPN, CDR2 SVGIG (reference sequence).